This passage covers 13 T cell receptor beta chains from one sample sequenced in a study of identical twins. TCRdb ran MiXCR on the 5' RACE reads and lists one entry per CDR3 protein. Found here are some 500,000 distinct CDR3 sequences, roughly 9.5% of them singletons; the top ten hold 2.5% to 3.5%. In addition, the sample was reused for a study of yellow fever vaccine responses in identical twins.

Source material: PBMCs. These receptors were obtained from a young woman in good health.

V gene TRBV14 combines with J gene TRBJ1-5; 9 nucleotides match TRBD1. Germline lookup yields CDR1 SGHDN and CDR2 FVKESK. The junction had 9 bases not matched to a gene; V was cut back by 1 base and J by 2 bases. This CDR3 spans 18 amino acids. The CDR3, as DNA: TGTGCCAGCAGCCAAGCAAAGTCCCGGGACAGGGGCAATCAGCCCCAGCATTTT. Translated, it gives CASSQAKSRDRGNQPQHF.

The chain employs TRBV6-1 and TRBJ2-2, with TRBD1 matching over 9 bases. The germline V gene encodes CDR1 MNHNS and CDR2 SASEGT. The CDR3 has 15 residues. Trimming at V came to 6 bases and at J to 3 bases, leaving 5 bases not matched to a gene. The CDR3 DNA follows: TGTGCCAGCAGATGGGGACAGGGTGACACCGGGGAGCTGTTTTTT. It translates to CASRWGQGDTGELFF.

In its sample, this clonotype was seen a few times. The V gene is TRBV20-1, the J gene TRBJ2-2; D could derive from TRBD1 or TRBD2 (5 bases each). The V end lost 2 bases, the J end lost 5 bases, and 12 bases lay between the germline ends. The CDR3 runs 14 residues. Germline CDR1 reads DFQATT; CDR2 reads SNEGSKA (reference sequence). In DNA form, the CDR3 reads TGCAGTGCTAGATGGGGGAGTGGGACCGGGGAGCTGTTTTTT. This encodes CSARWGSGTGELFF.

This clonotype came up many times. This chain links TRBV7-9 with TRBJ2-5, with 9 bases that match TRBD1. The CDR3 is 15 residues long. Germline CDR1 and CDR2: SEHNR and FQNEAQ (reference sequence). After removal of 5 bases from V and 4 bases from J, the junction contained 8 bases not matched to a gene. CDR3 residues: CASSETGTGLETQYF. The CDR3 DNA sequence: TGTGCCAGCAGCGAAACGGGGACAGGGTTAGAGACCCAGTACTTC.

This clonotype showed up just a few times. The chain couples TRBV7-2 to TRBJ2-5; D might be TRBD2 (5 bases). CDR1 SGHTA and CDR2 FQGNSA come from the germline V gene. V shed 8 bases and J shed 5 bases, with 9 bases lying between them. CDR3 length equals 11 residues. The CDR3 protein is CASSKRETQYF. As DNA, the CDR3 is TGTGCCAGCTCTAAGCGGGAGACCCAGTACTTC.

This clonotype showed up many times. The genes are TRBV7-2 and TRBJ2-1; the D gene could be TRBD1 or TRBD2 (5 bases each). CDR1 is SGHTA, CDR2 FQGNSA, per germline. V gave up 5 bases and J gave up 15 bases, with 17 bases separating them. CDR3 size: 12 residues. CDR3 region: CASSRRDRAVFF. CDR3 nucleotide sequence: TGTGCCAGCAGCCGACGGGACCGAGCAGTGTTCTTC.

This chain links TRBV2 with TRBJ2-2; 7 bases are a match to TRBD1. This CDR3 is built from 14 residues. CDR1 is SNHLY and CDR2 is FYNNEI in the germline V gene. V was pared by 8 bases and J by 4 bases, with 7 bases of the junction left unmatched. The CDR3 sequence: CASSDRAGTGELFF. The CDR3 nucleotides are TGTGCCAGCTCTGACAGGGCCGGCACCGGGGAGCTGTTTTTT.

The chain recombines TRBV6-1 with TRBJ2-5; unclear D gene. Germline V lookup: CDR1 MNHNS, CDR2 SASEGT. Between the trimmed V and J ends, which lost 6 bases and 2 bases, there was a span of 10 bases. This CDR3 is 13 amino acids long. CDR3 bases: TGTGCCAGCAGCGTGGTGTTACAAGAGACCCAGTACTTC. Encoded protein: CASSVVLQETQYF.

The chain recombines TRBV7-9 with TRBJ2-4, with D unresolved. This CDR3 has 13 residues. Trimming left V 1 base short and J 16 bases short, with 17 bases between. CDR1 SEHNR and CDR2 FQNEAQ come from the germline V gene (reference sequence). The DNA for the CDR3 is TGTGCCAGCAGCTTAGGGCTGGTAGATCTCCCCTACTTC. Its protein product is CASSLGLVDLPYF.

The J gene is TRBJ2-1, the V gene TRBV5-5; 8 bases are a match to TRBD1. The CDR3 is made up of 15 amino acids. Per germline, CDR1 SGHKS and CDR2 YYEKEE (reference sequence). Trimming took 4 bases from V and 4 from J; bases not matched to a gene: 7. The CDR3 reads CASSPGQGHYNEQFF. The CDR3, as DNA: TGTGCCAGCAGCCCCGGACAGGGCCATTACAATGAGCAGTTCTTC.

CDR3 amino acids: CASSLGILAGDTGELFF. The CDR3 DNA follows: TGTGCCAGCAGTTTAGGGATCTTAGCGGGAGATACCGGGGAGCTGTTTTTT. The rearrangement uses TRBV12-3 or TRBV12-4 and TRBJ2-2; TRBD2 aligns across 9 bases. This CDR3 has 17 residues. V was clipped by 1 base and J by 5 bases; unmatched bases: 8.

This clonotype was observed many times. This chain connects TRBV4-3 to TRBJ1-1, with D maybe TRBD1 (6 bases). V was cut by 2 bases and J by 4 bases, with 8 bases left in between. Germline V gives CDR1 LGHNA, CDR2 YSLEER. There are 13 residues in the CDR3. CDR3 sequence: CASSQHRATEAFF. The CDR3 bases are TGCGCCAGCAGCCAACACAGGGCCACTGAAGCTTTCTTT.

This clonotype has only a few counts. The CDR3 DNA reads TGTGCCAGCAGTCGCCGGGCTTCCCTTTCCTACGAGCAGTACTTC. This gives the protein CASSRRASLSYEQYF. The chain has TRBV7-2 and TRBJ2-7, with D unresolved. CDR1 and CDR2 (germline): SGHTA, FQGNSA. CDR3 length: 15 residues. Between the trimmed V and J ends, which lost 6 bases and 1 base, there was a span of 16 bases. Full variable domain (remainder filled in from reference TRBV7-2 and TRBJ2-7): GAGVSQSPSNKVTEKGKDVELRCDPISGHTALYWYRQSLGQGLEFLIYFQGNSAPDKSGLPSDRFSAERTGGSVSTLTIQRTQQEDSAVYLCASSRRASLSYEQYFGPGTRLTVT.